The clone carrying this T cell receptor beta chain was counted a few times. This CDR3 comprises 11 residues. V lost 8 bases and J lost 3; bases outside the gene matches: 3. From germline, CDR1 is GTSNPN and CDR2 SVGIG (reference sequence). These data belong to a study of cytomegalovirus exposure and HLA in healthy donors. Primers for the PCR totalled 60 Vbeta and 13 Jbeta. Here immunoSEQ multiplex PCR was the method, and the copy in TCRdb shows in-frame clones only, minus some. Altogether roughly 98,000 clones are present, roughly 74% being singletons, with the ten largest covering roughly 3%. The source is a female donor in good health and CMV-seropositive. Sequences were obtained from PBMCs. This chain connects TRBV30 to TRBJ2-7; 8 bases agree with TRBD1. CDR3 coding DNA: TGTGCCGTCGACAGGGGCTACGAGCAGTACTTC. Translated: CAVDRGYEQYF.